The table lists the clone carrying this TCR beta chain with a few counts. Antigen unknown. As originally analysed: A distant-metastasis classifier for papillary thyroid cancer was built using CDR3 differences across clinicopathological groups. TCRdb redid the clone calls on the PCR reads using MiXCR. The V and J calls reflect TCRdb's pipeline rather than the authors' work. The repertoire consists of more than 8,000 clones, with over 35% occurring once and the leading ten covering 30% to 40%. The sample originates from a study of metastatic and nonmetastatic thyroid tumors. Whole-study context: Repertoire comparisons spanned blood and tumor or nodule tissue from malignant and benign thyroid patients. Study-wide points: For both blood and tumor, malignant thyroid tumors reportedly showed significantly higher TCR beta diversity than benign nodules did.

The CDR3 is made up of 17 amino acids. The ends were cut back, 4 bases at V and 0 bases at J, with 16 bases in the middle. Germline values: CDR1 LNHNV, CDR2 YYDKDF (reference sequence). Not a single patient had been given any form of treatment at any point before undergoing thyroid surgery. The TCR originated in a male donor with papillary thyroid cancer or a benign thyroid nodule (not recorded which). Some clones in this sample may be carry-over from other donors' samples. Specimen: tumor tissue. The genes are TRBV15 and TRBJ2-1; D could derive from TRBD1 or TRBD2 (5 bases each). The CDR3 sequence is CATSTPRAGGSYNEQFF. The CDR3 bases are TGTGCCACCAGCACCCCTCGGGCTGGGGGCTCCTACAATGAGCAGTTCTTC.